This T cell receptor beta chain derives from a study of shared clonotypes between healthy human individuals. About the research overall: The cohort had two women and a few men, ages 18 to 49.

Ten immunoSEQ deep assay plates were used to sequence the DNA of unsorted PBMCs. Repertoires were generated with immunoSEQ multiplex PCR, while TCRdb's copy carries only in-frame clones and drops some. This table has 450,000 to 650,000 clones, 70% to 80% appearing once. Germline CDR1 and CDR2: KGHSH and LQKENI. Trimming removed 2 bases from V and 2 bases from J, with 9 bases in between. The CDR3 has 14 amino acids. Regarding this clone: Within the sample, other DNA sequences also encode this same CDR3.

The study used approximately 92 million PBMCs per unsorted sample for genomic DNA. The sequencing sample was made of PBMCs. The chain recombines TRBV18 with TRBJ2-5, with a tentative D call TRBD2 (6 bases). The clonotype originates from a woman aged 40 to 55 in good health. Some clones in this sample may be carry-over from other donors' samples. The CDR3 region has the DNA TGTGCCAGCTCACCAACAGCGGGTCAAGAGACCCAGTACTTC. The encoded protein is CASSPTAGQETQYF.